This TCR beta chain was identified in a study of T cell changes during pregnancy in multiple sclerosis. The method was immunoSEQ multiplex PCR; TCRdb's version includes in-frame clones alone and lacks a portion of them. The sample yields just under 50,000 clones, approximately 93% seen once. The CDR3 length is 16 residues. The V end lost 0 bases, the J end lost 3 bases, and 12 bases lay between the germline ends. In germline, CDR1 is SGHRS, CDR2 YFSETQ. V and J are TRBV5-1 and TRBJ1-4, with no clear D. This sample comprised CD4+ T cells from peripheral blood mononuclear cells, obtained in the third trimester of pregnancy. The receptor was derived from a female donor with multiple sclerosis, enrolled in a pregnancy study. CDR3 nucleotides: TGCGCCAGCAGCTTGGTTGCGTCCGTGGCTAATGAAAAACTGTTTTTT. Protein sequence: CASSLVASVANEKLFF. The whole variable domain, filled in from reference TRBV5-1 and TRBJ1-4, reads KAGVTQTPRYLIKTRGQQVTLSCSPISGHRSVSWYQQTPGQGLQFLFEYFSETQRNKGNFPGRFSGRQFSNSRSEMNVSTLELGDSALYLCASSLVASVANEKLFFGSGTQLSVL.